The next 26 T cell receptor beta chains were all read from a single sample in a study of CD8 T cells in Susac syndrome. Random hexamers served to reverse transcribe roughly 0.5 to 1 ug RNA. TCRdb itself ran the immunoSEQ multiplex PCR reads through MiXCR, one entry per CDR3 protein. The repertoire holds a few hundred thousand distinct CDR3 sequences, with 75% to 90% as singletons. What was sequenced was CD8+ T cells from PBMCs. The receptors stem from a human donor with multiple sclerosis.

This chain connects TRBV28 to TRBJ1-1, with 12 bases matching TRBD1. The CDR3 is 18 amino acids. Germline CDR1 is MDHEN and CDR2 is SYDVKM. Trimming at V came to 3 bases and at J to 3 bases, leaving 11 bases not matched to a gene. Written as DNA, the CDR3 is TGTGCCAGCAGTTTCTATATAGGGACAGGGGGCGAGGACACTGAAGCTTTCTTT. It specifies CASSFYIGTGGEDTEAFF.

The CDR3 protein is CASGSGNTIYF. DNA of the CDR3: TGTGCCAGCGGATCCGGAAACACCATATATTTT. This rearrangement joins TRBV5-4 to TRBJ1-3; D unclear. CDR3 length equals 11 residues. Germline CDR1 is SGHNT and CDR2 is YYREEE (reference sequence). V was pared by 7 bases and J by 4 bases, with 6 bases between.

The chain couples TRBV12-3 or TRBV12-4 to TRBJ1-5; a weak D match, TRBD1 (5 bases). The CDR3 runs 13 residues. V was shortened by 3 bases and J by 5 bases, with 8 bases between the two germline ends. CDR3 coding DNA: TGTGCCAGCAGTTTCGAAGGGGATCAGCCCCAGCATTTT. Its protein product is CASSFEGDQPQHF.

This sequence joins TRBV27 and TRBJ2-2; 7 bases are a match to TRBD1. The V gene end was trimmed by 2 bases and the J gene end by 6 bases; junction bases not matched to a gene: 3. Germline assignment: CDR1 MNHEY and CDR2 SMNVEV (reference sequence). The CDR3 length is 14 residues. The CDR3 reads CASSLIQGAGELFF. In DNA, the CDR3 is TGTGCCAGCAGTTTAATTCAGGGGGCCGGGGAGCTGTTTTTT.

The chain employs TRBV14 and TRBJ1-1; D unclear. Trimming pared 0 bases from V and 3 bases from J, leaving 14 bases between. The CDR3 length is 16 residues. Germline V gene data show CDR1 as SGHDN and CDR2 as FVKESK. Here the CDR3 DNA reads TGTGCCAGCAGCCAAGATCGAGTGGCTGGTTACACTGAAGCTTTCTTT. Protein sequence: CASSQDRVAGYTEAFF.

The rearrangement joins TRBV4-1 to TRBJ2-2; D unclear. The CDR3 sequence is 13 residues long. V lost 6 bases and J lost 8, with 13 bases in between. Germline assignment: CDR1 MGHRA and CDR2 YSYEKL. CDR3 nucleotide sequence: TGCGCCAGCAGTGGCCCTGGGGTAGGGGAGCTGTTTTTT. It codes for CASSGPGVGELFF.

This chain links TRBV12-3 or TRBV12-4 with TRBJ1-1; D call uncertain. The CDR3 spans 14 residues. Between the trimmed V and J ends, which lost 5 bases and 4 bases, there was a span of 14 bases. The CDR3 protein is CASSRLASGTEAFF. CDR3 in DNA: TGTGCCAGCAGTCGATTGGCTTCAGGCACTGAAGCTTTCTTT.

This chain links TRBV7-9 with TRBJ2-5; possible D gene TRBD1, 5 bases. The germline gives CDR1 SEHNR, CDR2 FQNEAQ (reference sequence). The CDR3 sequence is 14 residues long. Trimming shortened V by 2 bases and J by 3 bases, and 10 bases separated the two germline ends. CDR3 sequence: CASSLSEQEETQYF. In nucleotides, the CDR3 is TGTGCCAGCAGCTTATCCGAACAGGAAGAGACCCAGTACTTC.

The chain employs TRBV10-2 and TRBJ1-2; 12 bases line up with TRBD1. V was clipped by 7 bases and J by 3 bases; unmatched bases: 6. This CDR3 spans 15 amino acids. Per the germline V gene, CDR1 is WSHSY and CDR2 is SAAADI. The CDR3 coding sequence is TGCGCCAGCATGGGACAGGGGGCGCGGGACTATGGCTACACCTTC. It specifies CASMGQGARDYGYTF.

This rearrangement joins TRBV7-2 to TRBJ2-2; D is unclear. V was clipped by 3 bases and J by 1 base, with 9 bases between them. The CDR3 is 15 residues long. Germline CDR1 is SGHTA and CDR2 is FQGNSA. The CDR3 reads CASSFPWKNTGELFF. The DNA of the CDR3 is TGTGCCAGCAGCTTCCCGTGGAAGAACACCGGGGAGCTGTTTTTT.

This clonotype has at least ten counts. CDR3 loop: CASSLSGANVLTF. DNA for the CDR3: TGTGCCAGCAGTTTGTCCGGGGCCAACGTCCTGACTTTC. The rearrangement uses TRBV27 and TRBJ2-6, with unresolved D. Trimming removed 3 bases from V and 4 bases from J, with 4 bases in between. Germline-derived CDR1 and CDR2 are MNHEY and SMNVEV (reference sequence). This CDR3 spans 13 amino acids.

The rearrangement links TRBV7-2 to TRBJ1-5; D perhaps matches TRBD1 (5 bases). The CDR3 consists of 15 residues. Trimming stripped 5 bases from V and 6 bases from J, with 17 bases between. Germline V lookup: CDR1 SGHTA, CDR2 FQGNSA. CDR3 protein: CASSPGTTRGQPQHF. CDR3 nucleotide sequence: TGTGCCAGCAGCCCAGGGACCACGCGAGGTCAGCCCCAGCATTTT.

This clonotype was seen just once. At one end, the junction sequence differs from germline, possibly due to a read error. This chain joins TRBV20-1 and TRBJ1-2, with no clear D. Germline V gene sequence: CDR1 DFQATT, CDR2 SNEGSKA (reference sequence). The CDR3 totals 14 residues. In DNA form, the CDR3 reads TGCAGTGCCAGAGAGGAGGATTTGAACTATGGCTACACCTTC. This gives the protein CSAREEDLNYGYTF.

This clonotype was recorded a few times. J is TRBJ2-7 and V is TRBV7-9, with D perhaps given as TRBD1 or TRBD2 (5 bases each). V gave up 3 bases and J gave up 5 bases, with 17 bases separating them. There are 15 residues in the CDR3. Germline loops: CDR1 SEHNR, CDR2 FQNEAQ (reference sequence). CDR3 sequence reads: CASSLLGGHANEQYF. DNA for the CDR3: TGTGCCAGCAGCTTGCTAGGAGGACACGCCAACGAGCAGTACTTC.

This clonotype was observed once. The chain combines TRBV10-3 with TRBJ1-1; D gene ambiguous. V lost 3 bases and J 0 bases, leaving 2 bases between the germline ends. In germline, CDR1 is ENHRY, CDR2 SYGVKD. This CDR3 comprises 12 residues. The chain's CDR3 is CAISELNTEAFF. CDR3 nucleotides: TGTGCCATCAGTGAACTGAACACTGAAGCTTTCTTT.

This clonotype was recorded only once. The chain carries TRBV5-1 and TRBJ2-7, with D possibly TRBD2 on 6 matching bases. Trimming removed 4 bases from V and 5 bases from J, with 22 bases in between. The CDR3 covers 16 residues. Per the germline V gene, CDR1 is SGHRS and CDR2 is YFSETQ. The CDR3 DNA follows: TGCGCCAGCAGCCCGAGGGCGGGGCCCTTAATCGACGAGCAGTACTTC. Encoded protein: CASSPRAGPLIDEQYF.

The chain links TRBV2 to TRBJ2-7, with unresolved D. CDR3 length: 15 amino acids. Germline V gene sequence: CDR1 SNHLY, CDR2 FYNNEI. Trimming removed 0 bases from V and 3 bases from J, with 12 bases in between. CDR3 residues: CASSEAGEPLYEQYF. In nucleotides, the CDR3 is TGTGCCAGCAGTGAAGCAGGAGAACCCCTCTACGAGCAGTACTTC. The whole variable domain, remainder taken from reference TRBV2 and TRBJ2-7, is EPEVTQTPSHQVTQMGQEVILRCVPISNHLYFYWYRQILGQKVEFLVSFYNNEISEKSEIFDDQFSVERPDGSNFTLKIRSTKLEDSAMYFCASSEAGEPLYEQYFGPGTRLTVT.

The gene calls are TRBV7-2 and TRBJ2-1; D tentatively reads TRBD1 or TRBD2 (5 bases each). This CDR3 spans 16 amino acids. Germline CDR1 SGHTA, CDR2 FQGNSA. V lost 0 bases to trimming and J lost 4 bases, with 13 bases between them. The CDR3 protein is CASSLARGDGYNEQFF. CDR3 nucleotide sequence: TGTGCCAGCAGCTTAGCGCGAGGGGACGGGTACAATGAGCAGTTCTTC.

This sequence joins TRBV29-1 and TRBJ2-3; D perhaps matches TRBD2 (5 bases). The V end was cut by 4 bases, the J end by 2 bases, with 16 bases between. This CDR3 region has 15 residues. In germline, CDR1 is SQVTM, CDR2 ANQGSEA. The CDR3 DNA reads as TGCAGCGTTGCAGGATTCGGCGGACTCACAGATACGCAGTATTTT. As protein: CSVAGFGGLTDTQYF.

The J gene is TRBJ2-3, the V gene TRBV13, with D possibly matching TRBD2 (6 bases). Trimming cost V 0 bases and J 1 base, with 11 bases left between them. This CDR3 comprises 16 residues. CDR1 is PRHDT and CDR2 is FYEKMQ in the germline V gene (reference sequence). The CDR3 loop reads CASSLGSGGGTDTQYF. Here the CDR3 DNA reads TGTGCCAGCAGCTTAGGGTCCGGCGGGGGCACAGATACGCAGTATTTT.

The CDR3 here is CASRGGQGANGGNSPLHF. CDR3 nucleotides: TGCGCCAGCAGGGGCGGACAGGGGGCGAATGGCGGGAATTCACCCCTCCACTTT. V and J are TRBV4-1 and TRBJ1-6; TRBD1 matches at 11 bases. CDR1 is MGHRA and CDR2 is YSYEKL in the germline V gene. Losses at the gene ends were 6 bases for V and 7 bases for J; bases not matched to a gene: 14. The CDR3 is 18 amino acids.

J is TRBJ1-2 and V is TRBV19, with TRBD1 as a possible D gene (5 bases). The V and J ends lost 5 bases and 3 bases respectively, with 7 bases between them. Germline assignment: CDR1 LNHDA and CDR2 SQIVND (reference sequence). The CDR3 is 12 residues long. The CDR3 is CASSPTDYGYTF. The CDR3 DNA follows: TGTGCCAGTAGTCCGACAGACTATGGCTACACCTTC.

The chain recombines TRBV12-3 or TRBV12-4 with TRBJ2-2; 8 bases map to TRBD2. The V gene end was trimmed by 3 bases and the J gene end by 0 bases; junction bases not matched to a gene: 0. This CDR3 has 15 residues. CDR3 region: CASSFSGANTGELFF. Written as DNA, the CDR3 is TGTGCCAGCAGTTTTAGCGGGGCGAACACCGGGGAGCTGTTTTTT.

The chain links TRBV4-1 to TRBJ2-1, with 9 bases matching TRBD2. V lost 0 bases to trimming and J lost 15 bases; unmatched junction nucleotides: 12. The CDR3 runs to 15 residues. Germline lookup yields CDR1 MGHRA and CDR2 YSYEKL. This CDR3 reads CASSQDMVAGDRRFF. DNA for the CDR3: TGCGCCAGCAGCCAAGATATGGTAGCGGGAGATCGACGGTTCTTC.

J is TRBJ2-7 and V is TRBV29-1; tentatively, D is TRBD1 (5 bases). The V and J ends lost 6 bases and 3 bases respectively, with 9 bases between them. The CDR3 is 11 residues long. In germline, CDR1 is SQVTM, CDR2 ANQGSEA. For the CDR3, the DNA is TGCAGCGTCCTGACAGACTACGAGCAGTACTTC. It translates to CSVLTDYEQYF.

In DNA form, the CDR3 reads TGTGCCAGCAGACAGGGGAGCGGGTCTGTCAATGAGCAGTTCTTC. Amino acid sequence: CASRQGSGSVNEQFF. The gene calls are TRBV6-5 and TRBJ2-1, with a possible D match to TRBD1 (7 bases). The CDR3 sequence is 15 residues long. Germline V CDR1 and CDR2: MNHEY, SVGAGI. V was pared by 6 bases and J by 6 bases, with 18 bases between.